This TCR beta chain was captured by sequencing in a study of blood T cell repertoires in COVID-19 (dated by TCRdb to about 2020). As for the study more broadly: Samples from collaborators originated in the United States, Italy and Spain and spanned both the acute and convalescent phases of COVID-19. A de-identified subject ID, COVID-19 status, age in years and sex were almost always included in the sample metadata. Deeply sampled blood TCRbeta repertoires from subjects exposed to, actively infected with, or recovered from COVID-19 were included in the dataset. The material from the prospective study consisted of cDNA or gDNA derived from T cells, B-cell-depleted T cells, or PBMCs. Where available, HLA class I and class II types were obtained from metadata supplied by the sample provider rather than from assay-based typing. The samples were drawn from two sources: the first 160 participants of the ongoing ImmuneRACE study, and 1,000 to 1,500 subjects contributed by 6 global collaborators. The repertoires were released in a freely available public database intended as a resource for research on the immune response to SARS-CoV-2. Study-wide findings and limitations: How much clinical and demographic metadata was included differed by source and by participant, and the metadata was provided uncurated.

TCRbeta CDR3 regions were amplified from genomic DNA by means of the immunoSEQ Assay, a bias-controlled multiplex PCR. The original methods were these. The number of nucleated cells in each sample was estimated from the amplification of reference gene primers within the assay. To quantify the absolute abundance of each unique TCRbeta CDR3 rearrangement, sequence reads were collapsed and filtered. For each sample, productive Simpson clonality was calculated by taking the square root of Simpson's diversity index across productive rearrangements. This immuneACCESS table, as held by TCRdb, lists in-frame sequences with V and J called but not all clones. Of the missing ones, under half trace to an unresolved V gene in checked studies; the others have no known cause. The DNA gave D and trimming, while V, J and clone size come from that table. The sample records under 250,000 clones, about 88% of which are singletons. The ten top clones hold about a sixth of the sample.

In Seattle, one collaborating source enrolled patients while the infection was active and tracked those patients longitudinally over the course of disease. Each collaborating institution followed its own protocols to collect whole blood in K2EDTA tubes. For TCRbeta analysis, collaborators shipped samples as frozen whole blood, isolated PBMCs, or DNA extracted from either of those sample types. With regard to this clone: Its antigen is unknown. Per-base qualities were not stored, and no clone one base away is much larger.

As encoded in the germline V gene, CDR1 is SQVTM while CDR2 is ANQGSEA. Trimming takes 6 bases from V and 0 bases from J, and the germline ends sit 12 bases apart. The CDR3 holds 13 amino acids from the cysteine to the phenylalanine. The only DNA kept is the CDR3, 39 bases in frame from the first base. The V gene is TRBV29-1 and the J gene is TRBJ2-7, with TRBD2 tentatively as D gene (6 bases match). The receptor was isolated from a man aged 45-60 years with COVID-19, enrolled during active disease. The sample taken for sequencing was peripheral blood. CDR3 protein: CSVLGGNSYEQYF. The nucleotide sequence is TGCAGCGTCCTGGGGGGAAACTCCTACGAGCAGTACTTC.